The next 6 T cell receptor beta chains were all read from a single sample in a study of blood T cells in healthy people across ages. Next came a second PCR, run for roughly 6 to 11 cycles, which used a sample-barcoded 5' primer along with a J-beta primer mix. From the 5' RACE reads, TCRdb called clonotypes with MiXCR, one entry per CDR3 protein. The table includes around 500,000 distinct CDR3 sequences, roughly 48% detected once. Sequencing was done on a sample of blood. These receptors came from an elderly man in good health.

CDR3 sequence reads: CASSSSYTGELFF. Here the CDR3 DNA reads TGTGCCAGCAGCTCAAGCTACACCGGGGAGCTGTTTTTT. The V call is TRBV7-3, the J call TRBJ2-2; D not resolved. Germline V lookup: CDR1 SGHTA, CDR2 FQGTGA. This CDR3 contains 13 residues. V dropped 4 bases and J dropped 3 bases, with 6 bases sitting between them.

The V and J genes are TRBV20-1 and TRBJ2-3; D possibly corresponds to TRBD2 (6 bases). There are 13 residues in the CDR3. V was trimmed by 6 bases and J by 2 bases, leaving 12 bases between them. Germline CDR1 DFQATT, CDR2 SNEGSKA (reference sequence). The CDR3 protein is CSAPGVPTDTQYF. CDR3 nucleotides: TGCAGTGCCCCGGGGGTCCCCACAGATACGCAGTATTTT.

The genes are TRBV20-1 and TRBJ2-5; D is ambiguous. This CDR3 is 13 amino acids long. CDR1 is DFQATT and CDR2 is SNEGSKA in the germline V gene (reference sequence). The germline V and J ends were trimmed by 3 bases and 2 bases, with 10 bases remaining between them. The CDR3 region has the DNA TGCAGTGCTAGTCCAGAAACTCAAGAGACCCAGTACTTC. It specifies CSASPETQETQYF.

This rearrangement joins TRBV29-1 to TRBJ2-1; D gene unclear. The V end was cut by 0 bases, the J end by 6 bases, with 3 bases between. This CDR3 has 11 amino acids. Germline assignment: CDR1 SQVTM and CDR2 ANQGSEA. CDR3: CSVEDSNEQFF. CDR3 DNA: TGCAGCGTTGAAGACAGCAATGAGCAGTTCTTC.

This sequence joins TRBV24-1 and TRBJ2-1; 7 positions agree with TRBD2. The CDR3 is 12 residues long. J lost 10 bases, V lost 8 bases, and 7 bases had no gene match. The V gene's germline CDR1 is KGHDR and CDR2 SFDVKD. CDR3 protein: CATNSDGGEQFF. DNA for the CDR3: TGTGCCACCAACTCAGACGGGGGGGAGCAGTTCTTC.

The rearrangement links TRBV25-1 to TRBJ1-1; the match to TRBD1 covers 7 bases. The CDR3 sequence is 15 residues long. Trimming took 2 bases from V and 1 from J; bases not matched to a gene: 4. Germline V gene lookup returns CDR1 MGHDK and CDR2 SYGVNS. The CDR3 coding sequence is TGTGCCAGCAGTGAAGACAGGGCCGGGAACACTGAAGCTTTCTTT. This sequence encodes CASSEDRAGNTEAFF.